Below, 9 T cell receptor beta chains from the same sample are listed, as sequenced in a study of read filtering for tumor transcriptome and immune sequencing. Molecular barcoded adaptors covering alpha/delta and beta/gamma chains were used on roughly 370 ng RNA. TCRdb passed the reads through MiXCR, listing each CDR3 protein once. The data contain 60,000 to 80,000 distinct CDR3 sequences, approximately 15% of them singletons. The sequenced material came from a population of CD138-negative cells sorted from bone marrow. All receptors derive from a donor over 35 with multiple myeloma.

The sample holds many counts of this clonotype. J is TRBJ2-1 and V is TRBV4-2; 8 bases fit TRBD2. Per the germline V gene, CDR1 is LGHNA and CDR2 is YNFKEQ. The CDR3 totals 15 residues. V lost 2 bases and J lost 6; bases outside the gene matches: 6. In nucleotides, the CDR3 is TGTGCCAGCAGCCAATTAGCGGGGAGCCCCAATGAGCAGTTCTTC. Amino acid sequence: CASSQLAGSPNEQFF.

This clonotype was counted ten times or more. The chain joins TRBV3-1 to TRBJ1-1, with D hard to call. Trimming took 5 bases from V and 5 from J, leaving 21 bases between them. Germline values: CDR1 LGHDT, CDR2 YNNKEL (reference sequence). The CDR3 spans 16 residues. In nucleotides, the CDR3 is TGTGCCAGCAGCTTGTTCCTGGGCGCTGGGGTTACTGAAGCTTTCTTT. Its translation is CASSLFLGAGVTEAFF.

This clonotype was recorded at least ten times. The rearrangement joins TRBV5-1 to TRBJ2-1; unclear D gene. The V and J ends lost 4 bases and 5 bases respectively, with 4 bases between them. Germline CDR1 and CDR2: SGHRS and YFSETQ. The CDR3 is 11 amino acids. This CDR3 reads CASSQDNEQFF. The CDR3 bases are TGCGCCAGCAGCCAGGACAATGAGCAGTTCTTC.

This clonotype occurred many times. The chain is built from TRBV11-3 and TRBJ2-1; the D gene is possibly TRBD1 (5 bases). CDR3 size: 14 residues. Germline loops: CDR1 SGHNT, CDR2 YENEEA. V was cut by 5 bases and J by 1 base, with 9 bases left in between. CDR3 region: CASSRQSSYNEQFF. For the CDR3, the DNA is TGTGCCAGCAGCCGACAGTCATCCTACAATGAGCAGTTCTTC.

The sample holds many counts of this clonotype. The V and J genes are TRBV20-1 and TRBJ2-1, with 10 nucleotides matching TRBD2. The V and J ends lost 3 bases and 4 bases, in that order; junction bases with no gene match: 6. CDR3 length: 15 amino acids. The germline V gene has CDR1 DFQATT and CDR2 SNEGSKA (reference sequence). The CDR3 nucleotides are TGCAGTGCTAGGACCGGGACTAGCGCGTACAATGAGCAGTTCTTC. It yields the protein CSARTGTSAYNEQFF.

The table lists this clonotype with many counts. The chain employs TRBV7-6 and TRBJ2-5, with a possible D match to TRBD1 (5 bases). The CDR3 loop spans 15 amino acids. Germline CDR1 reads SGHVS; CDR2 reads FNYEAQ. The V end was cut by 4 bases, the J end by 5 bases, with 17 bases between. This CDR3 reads CASSSLGQGRETQYF. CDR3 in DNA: TGTGCCAGCAGCTCGCTCGGGCAGGGAAGGGAGACCCAGTACTTC.

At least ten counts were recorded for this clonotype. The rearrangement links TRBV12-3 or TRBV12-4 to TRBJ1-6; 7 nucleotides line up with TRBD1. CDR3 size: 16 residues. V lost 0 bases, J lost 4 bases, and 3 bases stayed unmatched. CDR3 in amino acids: CASSLASGQYNSPLHF. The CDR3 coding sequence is TGTGCCAGCAGTTTAGCCTCGGGACAGTATAATTCACCCCTCCACTTT.

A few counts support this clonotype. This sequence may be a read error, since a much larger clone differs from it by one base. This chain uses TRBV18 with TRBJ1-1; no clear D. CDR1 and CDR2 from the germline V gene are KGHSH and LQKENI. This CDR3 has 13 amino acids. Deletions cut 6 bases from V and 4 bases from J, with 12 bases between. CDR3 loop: CASSYEVGTEAFF. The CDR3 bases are TGTGCCAGCTCCTATGAGGTGGGCACTGAAGCTTTCTTT.

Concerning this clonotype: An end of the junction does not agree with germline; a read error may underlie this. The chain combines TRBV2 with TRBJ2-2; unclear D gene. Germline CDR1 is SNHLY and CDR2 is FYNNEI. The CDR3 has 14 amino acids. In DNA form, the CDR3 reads TGTGCCAGCAGCGAAGTGGGGATTACCGGGGAGCTGTTTTTT. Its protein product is CASSEVGITGELFF.